These 25 T cell receptor beta chains were sequenced from one sample in a study of T cell responses to AZD1222 COVID-19 vaccine. Assay used: immunoSEQ multiplex PCR; TCRdb lists only in-frame clones, some missing. This sample has 85,000 or so clones, with 86% found just once. Sequenced here: peripheral blood, sampled 28 days after the second AZD1222 dose. Receptors originate from an adult who received the AZD1222 COVID-19 vaccine.

With respect to this clone: Compared with germline, one end of the junction differs, possibly owing to a read error. The chain has TRBV5-1 and TRBJ2-7; TRBD1 is a possible D gene (7 bases). The CDR3 consists of 12 residues. The germline V gene encodes CDR1 SGHRS and CDR2 YFSETQ. CDR3 DNA: TGCGCCAGCAGCGCGGGACAGTACGCGCAGTACTTC. Protein product: CASSAGQYAQYF. Full variable domain (remainder filled in from reference TRBV5-1 and TRBJ2-7): KAGVTQTPRYLIKTRGQQVTLSCSPISGHRSVSWYQQTPGQGLQFLFEYFSETQRNKGNFPGRFSGRQFSNSRSEMNVSTLELGDSALYLCASSAGQYAQYFGPGTRLTVT.

The chain combines TRBV28 with TRBJ2-7; TRBD2 might be the D (5 bases). Trimming took off 6 bases at V and 6 bases at J, with 15 bases between the two ends. The CDR3 consists of 13 residues. CDR1 and CDR2 from the germline V gene are MDHEN and SYDVKM. The CDR3 region has the DNA TGTGCCAGCAGGCGAGGGAGCTTTTCCGAGCAGTACTTC. Protein sequence: CASRRGSFSEQYF. Full variable domain (missing parts from reference TRBV28 and TRBJ2-7): DVKVTQSSRYLVKRTGEKVFLECVQDMDHENMFWYRQDPGLGLRLIYFSYDVKMKEKGDIPEGYSVSREKKERFSLILESASTNQTSMYLCASRRGSFSEQYFGPGTRLTVT.

This clone was seen just once. The chain is built from TRBV30 and TRBJ2-7; 8 nucleotides line up with TRBD1. The V gene's germline CDR1 is GTSNPN and CDR2 SVGIG (reference sequence). The CDR3 has 14 amino acids. V shed 0 bases and J 5 bases; nucleotides not matched to a gene: 6. The CDR3 nucleotides are TGTGCCTGGAGTGTACTGCAGGGGGCGAACGAGCAGTACTTC. Encoded protein: CAWSVLQGANEQYF. The whole variable domain, filled in from reference TRBV30 and TRBJ2-7, reads SQTIHQWPATLVQPVGSPLSLECTVEGTSNPNLYWYRQAAGRGLQLLFYSVGIGQISSEVPQNLSASRPQDRQFILSSKKLLLSDSGFYLCAWSVLQGANEQYFGPGTRLTVT.

This chain joins TRBV11-2 and TRBJ2-7, with TRBD1 matching over 9 bases. Germline V gene data show CDR1 as SGHAT and CDR2 as FQNNGV. V gave up 5 bases and J gave up 2 bases; unmatched junction bases: 4. CDR3 size: 14 residues. In nucleotides, the CDR3 is TGTGCCAGCAGCCCCGGGACAGGGCCCTACGAGCAGTACTTC. This encodes CASSPGTGPYEQYF.

The genes are TRBV29-1 and TRBJ2-1; D remains ambiguous. The CDR3 is 10 residues long. The V end was cut by 3 bases, the J end by 11 bases, with 8 bases between. Germline CDR1 is SQVTM and CDR2 is ANQGSEA. The CDR3 DNA sequence: TGCAGCGTTGACGGACCACAGCAGTTCTTC. This codes for CSVDGPQQFF.

The J gene is TRBJ2-7, the V gene TRBV9; 9 bases are shared with TRBD1. Germline V lookup: CDR1 SGDLS, CDR2 YYNGEE. The CDR3 is 15 amino acids. J gave up 5 bases and V 4 bases, and 10 bases lay outside the gene matches. The DNA for the CDR3 is TGTGCCAGCAGCACGACAGGGGGACCGATGGACGAGCAGTACTTC. Protein: CASSTTGGPMDEQYF.

The V call is TRBV28, the J call TRBJ2-7; 11 bases line up with TRBD1. Germline-derived CDR1 and CDR2 are MDHEN and SYDVKM. The CDR3 runs 12 residues. J gave up 7 bases and V 8 bases, and 4 bases lay outside the gene matches. For the CDR3, the DNA is TGTGCCAGCCGGGACAGGGGGGGGGAGCAGTACTTC. This gives the protein CASRDRGGEQYF.

The chain uses TRBV12-3 or TRBV12-4 and TRBJ1-1; 10 nucleotides line up with TRBD1. After removal of 3 bases from V and 10 bases from J, the junction contained 5 bases not matched to a gene. The CDR3 covers 13 residues. The CDR3 DNA reads as TGTGCCAGCAGTTTCGGGGGACAGGGGCGAGCTTTCTTT. This gives the protein CASSFGGQGRAFF.

The chain couples TRBV11-3 to TRBJ2-5, with D tentatively TRBD1 (6 bases). CDR1 and CDR2 from the germline V gene are SGHNT and YENEEA. Between the trimmed V and J ends, which lost 5 bases and 4 bases, there was a span of 14 bases. This CDR3 has 14 residues. DNA for the CDR3: TGTGCCAGCAGCGTAAGGGTAGGGGGAGAGACCCAGTACTTC. This encodes CASSVRVGGETQYF. Full variable domain (outside the CDR3, taken from reference TRBV11-3 and TRBJ2-5): EAGVVQSPRYKIIEKKQPVAFWCNPISGHNTLYWYLQNLGQGPELLIRYENEEAVDDSQLPKDRFSAERLKGVDSTLKIQPAELGDSAVYLCASSVRVGGETQYFGPGTRLLVL.

The chain combines TRBV30 with TRBJ1-5; D is ambiguous. Trimming took 3 bases from V and 7 from J, leaving 10 bases between them. The germline CDR1 and CDR2 sequences are GTSNPN and SVGIG (reference sequence). The CDR3 covers 12 residues. The DNA for the CDR3 is TGTGCCTGGAGCGGTTCAGGACAGCCCCAGCATTTT. Translation: CAWSGSGQPQHF.

The V call is TRBV28, the J call TRBJ1-1; no clear D. Germline lookup yields CDR1 MDHEN and CDR2 SYDVKM. This CDR3 contains 15 residues. V was pared by 1 base and J by 1 base, with 10 bases between. The CDR3 loop reads CASSLYSAGNTEAFF. The CDR3 region has the DNA TGTGCCAGCAGTTTATACAGTGCCGGGAACACTGAAGCTTTCTTT.

Only a few counts were recorded for this clone. The chain employs TRBV28 and TRBJ1-3, with TRBD1 as a possible D gene (5 bases). This CDR3 contains 19 residues. The germline V gene encodes CDR1 MDHEN and CDR2 SYDVKM. Between the trimmed V and J ends, which lost 0 bases and 0 bases, there was a span of 18 bases. For the CDR3, the DNA is TGTGCCAGCAGTTTATGGAGTGGGACGGCACCTTTCTCTGGAAACACCATATATTTT. This encodes CASSLWSGTAPFSGNTIYF.

This clone was picked up a small number of times. This chain links TRBV2 with TRBJ1-6; D is perhaps TRBD1 (6 bases). Trimming removed 3 bases from V and 0 bases from J, with 9 bases in between. The CDR3 sequence is 16 residues long. CDR1 SNHLY and CDR2 FYNNEI come from the germline V gene. CDR3 region: CASSEDRASYNSPLHF. CDR3 bases: TGTGCCAGCAGTGAGGACAGAGCCTCCTATAATTCACCCCTCCACTTT. Variable domain in full (rest from reference TRBV2 and TRBJ1-6): EPEVTQTPSHQVTQMGQEVILRCVPISNHLYFYWYRQILGQKVEFLVSFYNNEISEKSEIFDDQFSVERPDGSNFTLKIRSTKLEDSAMYFCASSEDRASYNSPLHFGNGTRLTVT.

The V call is TRBV21-1, the J call TRBJ2-3; the table gives TRBD1 as D, unverified against the DNA. TRBV21-1 is classified as a pseudogene. There are 15 residues in the CDR3. CDR3: CASSKVPGQGDTQYF. As DNA, the CDR3 is TGTGCCAGCAGCAAAGTCCCGGGACAGGGAGATACGCAGTATTTT.

The chain uses TRBV7-2 and TRBJ2-1; possible D gene TRBD1, 6 bases. This CDR3 is 15 amino acids long. Trimming took off 3 bases at V and 0 bases at J, with 9 bases between the two ends. The germline CDR1 and CDR2 sequences are SGHTA and FQGNSA. The CDR3 protein is CASSLDRGSYNEQFF. CDR3 nucleotides: TGTGCCAGCAGCTTGGACAGAGGCTCCTACAATGAGCAGTTCTTC.

The genes are TRBV27 and TRBJ2-3; D gene unclear. Germline V gene data show CDR1 as MNHEY and CDR2 as SMNVEV (reference sequence). V dropped 5 bases and J dropped 4 bases, with 4 bases sitting between them. This CDR3 comprises 11 residues. CDR3 in amino acids: CASSTSDTQYF. CDR3 DNA sequence: TGTGCCAGCAGTACTTCAGATACGCAGTATTTT.

This chain uses TRBV6-6 with TRBJ1-2; TRBD1 agrees at 7 bases. The junction had 8 bases not matched to a gene; V was cut back by 1 base and J by 3 bases. The CDR3 spans 16 residues. CDR1 is MNHNY and CDR2 is SVGAGI in the germline V gene (reference sequence). The CDR3: CASSYYSIGQDYGYTF. The CDR3 nucleotides are TGTGCCAGCAGTTACTACTCTATCGGACAGGACTATGGCTACACCTTC.

This sequence joins TRBV2 and TRBJ1-2; D remains unclear. Germline V gene sequence: CDR1 SNHLY, CDR2 FYNNEI. The V gene lost 4 bases and the J gene lost 4 bases, with 7 bases spanning the gap. The CDR3 is 12 amino acids. CDR3 bases: TGTGCCAGCAGTGCCGTAAGCTATGGCTACACCTTC. Its protein is CASSAVSYGYTF.

The count of this clone is one. The chain carries TRBV28 and TRBJ1-2, with D perhaps TRBD1 (6 bases). CDR3 length: 13 amino acids. Trimming cost V 9 bases and J 0 bases, with 11 bases left between them. Germline-derived CDR1 and CDR2 are MDHEN and SYDVKM. The CDR3 is CARADSPNYGYTF. CDR3 nucleotide sequence: TGTGCCAGAGCGGACAGTCCTAACTATGGCTACACCTTC.

V and J are TRBV11-2 and TRBJ1-4; 7 nucleotides match TRBD1. This CDR3 has 14 amino acids. The V gene's germline CDR1 is SGHAT and CDR2 FQNNGV. The J segment lost 8 bases and the V segment lost 3 bases, leaving 6 bases of the junction unmatched. CDR3 sequence: CASSLGQSYEKLFF. CDR3 DNA sequence: TGTGCCAGCAGCTTGGGACAGTCTTACGAAAAACTGTTTTTT.

V and J are TRBV3-1 (or the pseudogene TRBV3-2) and TRBJ2-1, with TRBD2 identical over 12 bases. From germline, CDR1 is LGHDT and CDR2 YNNKEL (reference sequence). V lost 1 base to trimming and J lost 6 bases; unmatched junction nucleotides: 4. The CDR3 is 16 residues long. CDR3 sequence (DNA): TGTGCCAGCAGCCAAGCCCCTAGCGGGGGGGGCAATGAGCAGTTCTTC. Amino acid sequence: CASSQAPSGGGNEQFF.

V usage is TRBV5-8 and J usage is TRBJ1-6, with a weak D call TRBD1 (5 bases). Germline CDR1 reads SGHTS; CDR2 reads YDEGEE. V was clipped by 3 bases and J by 15 bases, with 16 bases between them. The CDR3 totals 13 residues. CDR3 sequence reads: CASSWGDRADLHF. CDR3 nucleotides: TGTGCCAGCAGCTGGGGGGACCGCGCGGACCTCCACTTT.

The chain joins TRBV29-1 to TRBJ1-1; D perhaps matches TRBD1 (5 bases). With 5 bases removed from V and 0 bases from J, the gap between germline ends came to 10 bases. The CDR3 sequence is 13 residues long. The germline gives CDR1 SQVTM, CDR2 ANQGSEA. CDR3 protein: CSVRTDMNTEAFF. Here the CDR3 DNA reads TGCAGCGTTCGTACGGACATGAACACTGAAGCTTTCTTT.

This clone was seen at least ten times. The chain is built from TRBV7-9 and TRBJ1-3; D gene uncertain. The CDR3 has 12 residues. Trimming took off 5 bases at V and 8 bases at J, with 10 bases between the two ends. Germline loops: CDR1 SEHNR, CDR2 FQNEAQ (reference sequence). CDR3 sequence: CASSPESHTIYF. CDR3 coding DNA: TGTGCCAGCAGCCCAGAATCCCACACCATATATTTT.

The chain joins TRBV24-1 to TRBJ2-7, with no clear D. Germline-derived CDR1 and CDR2 are KGHDR and SFDVKD. The V gene lost 3 bases and the J gene lost 4 bases, with 12 bases spanning the gap. This CDR3 is 14 amino acids long. The CDR3 sequence is CATSDASRPYEQYF. CDR3 nucleotides: TGTGCCACCAGTGATGCGTCGAGGCCTTACGAGCAGTACTTC.